Below, 24 T cell receptor beta chains from the same sample are listed, as sequenced in a study of shared clonotypes between healthy human individuals. Sequenced by immunoSEQ multiplex PCR; TCRdb stores in-frame clones only, minus some. The table lists 800,000 or so clones, approximately 96% of them singletons. Naivety among CD8 cells was defined by CD45RO negativity and positive CCR7 selection, thereby excluding terminally differentiated effector memory CD45RA+ cells. The sample comprised naive CD8+ T cells sorted from blood. The receptors here all came from a man aged 30 to 39 in good health.

The V and J genes are TRBV7-9 and TRBJ2-7, with TRBD2 matching 7 bases. Looked up from germline, CDR1 is SEHNR and CDR2 is FQNEAQ (reference sequence). The CDR3 is made up of 19 amino acids. Trimming cost V 5 bases and J 2 bases; bases outside gene matches: 21. The CDR3 nucleotides are TGTGCCAGCAGCCAATCGGTGGTGCGCGGGAGTAGAGGACCCTACGAGCAGTACTTC. Protein sequence: CASSQSVVRGSRGPYEQYF.

The chain joins TRBV7-8 to TRBJ2-7; 12 bases are a match to TRBD2. Germline CDR1 SGHVS, CDR2 FQNEAQ. The CDR3 length is 19 residues. With 2 bases clipped from V and 6 bases from J, the junction kept 17 bases outside the gene matches. The CDR3 DNA sequence: TGTGCCAGCAGCTTAAGTGGACTAGCGGGACCAGTGGTGGTGGTCGAGCAGTACTTC. It specifies CASSLSGLAGPVVVVEQYF.

The rearrangement links TRBV5-1 to TRBJ1-2; D gene uncertain. The CDR3 covers 15 residues. Germline CDR1 reads SGHRS; CDR2 reads YFSETQ. The ends were cut back, 0 bases at V and 2 bases at J, with 11 bases in the middle. The CDR3 nucleotides are TGCGCCAGCAGCTTGGAATCAGGAACAAACTATGGCTACACCTTC. Translation gives CASSLESGTNYGYTF.

CDR3 in amino acids: CASSGRTEQYF. The DNA for the CDR3 is TGTGCCAGCAGTGGGAGGACGGAGCAGTACTTC. The chain combines TRBV6-1 with TRBJ2-7, with a tentative D call TRBD2 (5 bases). The V and J ends lost 4 bases and 7 bases respectively, with 8 bases between them. CDR3 length equals 11 residues. Looked up from germline, CDR1 is MNHNS and CDR2 is SASEGT.

This clone was detected only once. The genes are TRBV1 and TRBJ1-2; the D call in the table, TRBD1, was not verified against the DNA. TRBV1 has pseudogene status. This CDR3 is built from 18 residues. The CDR3 coding sequence is TGCACCAGCAGCCAACTGGACAGCCCGAGGGGCCAATTCTATGGCTACACCTTC. Its protein is CTSSQLDSPRGQFYGYTF.

The chain uses TRBV11-2 and TRBJ2-2, with TRBD2 matching 7 bases. With V trimmed by 1 base and J by 1 base, 6 bases remained unmatched. Looked up from germline, CDR1 is SGHAT and CDR2 is FQNNGV. This CDR3 is built from 17 residues. In DNA form, the CDR3 reads TGTGCCAGCAGCTTAGGGTCTAGCGGAGTGAACACCGGGGAGCTGTTTTTT. Amino acid sequence: CASSLGSSGVNTGELFF.

Details on this clone: The same CDR3 also results from other DNA sequences found in this sample. V gene TRBV4-1 combines with J gene TRBJ2-7; no clear D. The V gene lost 0 bases and the J gene lost 0 bases, with 6 bases spanning the gap. CDR1 MGHRA and CDR2 YSYEKL come from the germline V gene. The CDR3 is 14 residues long. CDR3 sequence: CASSQDAGSYEQYF. The CDR3 DNA reads as TGCGCCAGCAGCCAAGATGCTGGCTCCTACGAGCAGTACTTC.

The rearrangement joins TRBV4-2 to TRBJ2-1; 8 bases align to TRBD2. Germline CDR1 and CDR2: LGHNA and YNFKEQ. The V segment lost 3 bases and the J segment 8 bases; nucleotides outside the gene matches: 9. This CDR3 region has 15 residues. CDR3 coding DNA: TGTGCCAGCAGCCATGGCGGGGGGAGTACGTATGAGCAGTTCTTC. This sequence encodes CASSHGGGSTYEQFF.

The chain links TRBV10-2 to TRBJ2-7; D gene unclear. Per the germline V gene, CDR1 is WSHSY and CDR2 is SAAADI. The CDR3 totals 15 residues. V lost 4 bases to trimming and J lost 1 base, with 14 bases between them. The CDR3, as DNA: TGCGCCAGCAGTGTTGACCCAAGGGTATCCTACGAGCAGTACTTC. Encoded protein: CASSVDPRVSYEQYF.

The chain carries TRBV30 and TRBJ1-2, with a weak D call TRBD1 (6 bases). Germline CDR1 and CDR2: GTSNPN and SVGIG (reference sequence). The CDR3 covers 13 residues. Trimming stripped 0 bases from V and 8 bases from J, with 13 bases between. The CDR3: CAWSVSSTGGYTF. CDR3 coding DNA: TGTGCCTGGAGTGTATCCTCGACAGGAGGCTACACCTTC.

V and J are TRBV10-3 and TRBJ2-7; unclear D gene. V was shortened by 0 bases and J by 4 bases, with 13 bases between the two germline ends. Germline lookup yields CDR1 ENHRY and CDR2 SYGVKD. This CDR3 spans 15 amino acids. This chain's CDR3 is CAISESSPARYEQYF. The CDR3 DNA follows: TGTGCCATCAGTGAGTCGAGCCCCGCGCGTTACGAGCAGTACTTC.

V usage is TRBV11-2 and J usage is TRBJ2-7, with a weak D call TRBD2 (6 bases). Trimming pared 0 bases from V and 1 base from J, leaving 13 bases between. There are 16 residues in the CDR3. Germline V gives CDR1 SGHAT, CDR2 FQNNGV. The CDR3 sequence: CASSLDLERASYEQYF. CDR3 in DNA: TGTGCCAGCAGCTTAGATCTCGAGCGGGCATCCTACGAGCAGTACTTC.

The chain uses TRBV6-6 and TRBJ2-3; 9 positions match TRBD1. The CDR3 loop spans 14 amino acids. Trimming took 6 bases from V and 6 from J; bases not matched to a gene: 7. Germline values: CDR1 MNHNY, CDR2 SVGAGI (reference sequence). The CDR3, as DNA: TGTGCCAGCAGCCGACGGGACAGGGTTGATACGCAGTATTTT. It specifies CASSRRDRVDTQYF.

As for this clone: The same CDR3 arises from other DNA sequences in this sample as well. V and J are TRBV19 and TRBJ2-7, with D possibly matching TRBD1 (5 bases). Trimming stripped 3 bases from V and 2 bases from J, with 11 bases between. There are 14 residues in the CDR3. Germline V gives CDR1 LNHDA, CDR2 SQIVND (reference sequence). CDR3 DNA: TGTGCCAGTAGTATCGGAACAGGAGCCTACGAGCAGTACTTC. Its protein is CASSIGTGAYEQYF.

The chain joins TRBV27 to TRBJ2-3, with a weak D call TRBD2 (6 bases). Germline V gene data show CDR1 as MNHEY and CDR2 as SMNVEV (reference sequence). V was trimmed by 2 bases and J by 2 bases, leaving 17 bases between them. CDR3 size: 17 residues. CDR3 nucleotide sequence: TGTGCCAGCAGTTTAAGAGGTAGCGGACCCTTCACAGATACGCAGTATTTT. It is translated as CASSLRGSGPFTDTQYF.

This clone was picked up one time. This chain links TRBV4-3 with TRBJ1-2; TRBD1 is a possible D gene (6 bases). This CDR3 is built from 16 residues. Trimming stripped 0 bases from V and 6 bases from J, with 17 bases between. Germline CDR1 is LGHNA and CDR2 is YSLEER. CDR3 nucleotide sequence: TGCGCCAGCAGCCAAGAGGTCGGGGGCGGGGTGAATGGCTACACCTTC. This codes for CASSQEVGGGVNGYTF.

The chain uses TRBV14 and TRBJ1-2; 9 nucleotides align to TRBD1. There are 17 residues in the CDR3. J gave up 1 base and V 1 base, and 7 bases lay outside the gene matches. Germline V lookup: CDR1 SGHDN, CDR2 FVKESK. The CDR3 sequence: CASSQVFGQGLNYGYTF. For the CDR3, the DNA is TGTGCCAGCAGCCAAGTGTTTGGACAGGGGCTTAACTATGGCTACACCTTC. Drawing the rest from reference TRBV14 and TRBJ1-2, the complete variable domain is EAGVTQFPSHSVIEKGQTVTLRCDPISGHDNLYWYRRVMGKEIKFLLHFVKESKQDESGMPNNRFLAERTGGTYSTLKVQPAELEDSGVYFCASSQVFGQGLNYGYTFGSGTRLTVV.

This chain uses TRBV28 with TRBJ1-4; a weak D match, TRBD1 (5 bases). From germline, CDR1 is MDHEN and CDR2 SYDVKM. Trimming took 10 bases from V and 1 from J, leaving 16 bases between them. The CDR3 is made up of 15 amino acids. The DNA for the CDR3 is TGTGCCATTACCGACAGACGGGAAACTAATGAAAAACTGTTTTTT. Encoded protein: CAITDRRETNEKLFF.

As to this clone: Its ends do not fully match the called genes, so a read error is possible. The chain recombines TRBV9 with TRBJ1-1; no firm D call. Per germline, CDR1 SGDLS and CDR2 YYNGEE. The CDR3 spans 13 residues. The CDR3 region is CASSASNPASSVF. In nucleotides, the CDR3 is TGTGCCAGCAGCGCGAGTAATCCCGCCTCGAGTGTCTTT.

V usage is TRBV27 and J usage is TRBJ2-7; 7 nucleotides align to TRBD2. V shed 3 bases, J shed 4 bases, and the junction held 9 bases outside the gene matches. Per germline, CDR1 MNHEY and CDR2 SMNVEV (reference sequence). The CDR3 contains 15 residues. CDR3: CASSLVAGDLYEQYF. The CDR3 DNA follows: TGTGCCAGCAGTTTGGTCGCGGGAGACCTGTACGAGCAGTACTTC.

This chain joins TRBV6-1 and TRBJ2-2; 8 bases agree with TRBD1. The germline V gene encodes CDR1 MNHNS and CDR2 SASEGT. CDR3 length: 16 residues. Trimming removed 1 base from V and 7 bases from J; junction bases left unmatched: 8. The CDR3 DNA is TGTGCCAGCAGTGAAGTCGGCAGGGGGCCGGTCGGGGAGCTGTTTTTT. Protein sequence: CASSEVGRGPVGELFF.

The chain uses TRBV5-4 and TRBJ2-7, with 13 bases that match TRBD2. The CDR3 contains 15 residues. Per germline, CDR1 SGHNT and CDR2 YYREEE (reference sequence). Trimming took 5 bases from V and 1 from J; bases not matched to a gene: 3. The chain's CDR3 is CASRSGLAGSYEQYF. In DNA, the CDR3 is TGTGCCAGCAGGTCGGGACTAGCGGGATCCTACGAGCAGTACTTC.

The chain employs TRBV6-1 and TRBJ1-5; D gene unclear. In germline, CDR1 is MNHNS, CDR2 SASEGT. The V gene lost 0 bases and the J gene lost 1 base, with 1 base spanning the gap. The CDR3 length is 13 residues. The CDR3 sequence: CASSEASNQPQHF. Written as DNA, the CDR3 is TGTGCCAGCAGTGAAGCGAGCAATCAGCCCCAGCATTTT.

The chain carries TRBV14 and TRBJ1-2; D might be TRBD1 (6 bases). The CDR3 is 19 residues long. Germline values: CDR1 SGHDN, CDR2 FVKESK. Trimming cost V 4 bases and J 3 bases, with 27 bases left between them. This chain's CDR3 is CASSPMDRKHATMDYGYTF. The CDR3 DNA sequence: TGTGCCAGCAGCCCGATGGACAGAAAACACGCCACTATGGACTATGGCTACACCTTC. The variable domain in full, with the rest retrieved from reference TRBV14 and TRBJ1-2, is EAGVTQFPSHSVIEKGQTVTLRCDPISGHDNLYWYRRVMGKEIKFLLHFVKESKQDESGMPNNRFLAERTGGTYSTLKVQPAELEDSGVYFCASSPMDRKHATMDYGYTFGSGTRLTVV.